This entry concerns a single T cell receptor beta chain. The table came from immunoSEQ multiplex PCR; TCRdb's copy has only in-frame clones and leaves some out. The sample shows some 100,000 clones, around 89% of them seen only once. The sample comes from a study of control samples from healthy donors and cancer patients. Sequenced: blood. This receptor was taken from a woman aged 50 to 65 in good health.

The CDR3 here is CASSPKGAGPYGYTF. CDR3 in DNA: TGTGCCAGCAGCCCGAAGGGGGCGGGACCCTATGGCTACACCTTC. V usage is TRBV7-3 and J usage is TRBJ1-2; 7 bases align to TRBD1. V shed 5 bases and J 4 bases; nucleotides not matched to a gene: 10. Per the germline V gene, CDR1 is SGHTA and CDR2 is FQGTGA. CDR3 length equals 15 residues.